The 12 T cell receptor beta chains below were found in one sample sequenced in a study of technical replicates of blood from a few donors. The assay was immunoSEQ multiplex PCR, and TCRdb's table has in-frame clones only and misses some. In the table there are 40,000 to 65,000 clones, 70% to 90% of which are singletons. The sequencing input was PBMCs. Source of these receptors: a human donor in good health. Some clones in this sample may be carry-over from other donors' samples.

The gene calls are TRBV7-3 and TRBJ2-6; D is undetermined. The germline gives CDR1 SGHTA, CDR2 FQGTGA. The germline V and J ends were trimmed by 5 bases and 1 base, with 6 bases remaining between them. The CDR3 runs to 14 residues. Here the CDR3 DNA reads TGTGCCAGCAGCATCAATTCTGGGGCCAACGTCCTGACTTTC. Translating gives CASSINSGANVLTF.

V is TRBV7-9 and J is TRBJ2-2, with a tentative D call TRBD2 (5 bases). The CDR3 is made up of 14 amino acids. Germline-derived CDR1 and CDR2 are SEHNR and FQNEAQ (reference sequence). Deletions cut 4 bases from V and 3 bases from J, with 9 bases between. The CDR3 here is CASSYGVYTGELFF. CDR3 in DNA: TGTGCCAGCAGCTACGGGGTTTACACCGGGGAGCTGTTTTTT.

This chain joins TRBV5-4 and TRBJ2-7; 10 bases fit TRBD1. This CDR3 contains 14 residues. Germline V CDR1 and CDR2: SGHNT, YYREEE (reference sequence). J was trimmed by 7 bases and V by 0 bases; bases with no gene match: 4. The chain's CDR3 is CASSLGQGAREQYF. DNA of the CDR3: TGTGCCAGCAGCTTGGGACAGGGGGCGAGGGAGCAGTACTTC.

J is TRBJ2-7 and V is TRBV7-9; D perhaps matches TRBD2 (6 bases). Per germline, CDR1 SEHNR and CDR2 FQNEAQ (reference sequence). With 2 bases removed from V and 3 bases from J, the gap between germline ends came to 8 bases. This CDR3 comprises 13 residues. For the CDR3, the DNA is TGTGCCAGCAGCTTACTGACTAGCTACGAGCAGTACTTC. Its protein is CASSLLTSYEQYF.

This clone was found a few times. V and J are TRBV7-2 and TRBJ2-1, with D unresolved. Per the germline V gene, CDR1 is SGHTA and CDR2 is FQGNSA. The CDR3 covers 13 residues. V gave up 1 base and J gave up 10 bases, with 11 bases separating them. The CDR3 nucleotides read TGTGCCAGCAGCTTAGATCGGGTTCGCGAGCAGTTCTTC. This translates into CASSLDRVREQFF.

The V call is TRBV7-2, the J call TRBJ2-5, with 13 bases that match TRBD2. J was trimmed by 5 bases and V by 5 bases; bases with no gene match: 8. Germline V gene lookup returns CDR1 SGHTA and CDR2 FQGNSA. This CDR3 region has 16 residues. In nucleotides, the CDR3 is TGTGCCAGCAGCCACCGACTAGCGGGAGGAAGGGAGACCCAGTACTTC. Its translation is CASSHRLAGGRETQYF.

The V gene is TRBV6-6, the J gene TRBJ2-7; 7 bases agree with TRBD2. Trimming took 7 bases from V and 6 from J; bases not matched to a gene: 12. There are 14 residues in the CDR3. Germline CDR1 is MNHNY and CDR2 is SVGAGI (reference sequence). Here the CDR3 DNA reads TGTGCCAGCACCGAGAGGAGGGAGGGCCCCGAGCAGTACTTC. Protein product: CASTERREGPEQYF.

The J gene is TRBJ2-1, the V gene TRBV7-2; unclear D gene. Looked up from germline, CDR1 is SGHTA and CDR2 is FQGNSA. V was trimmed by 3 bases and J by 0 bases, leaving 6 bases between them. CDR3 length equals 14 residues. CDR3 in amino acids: CASSFRSSYNEQFF. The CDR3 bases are TGTGCCAGCAGCTTCCGGAGCTCCTACAATGAGCAGTTCTTC.

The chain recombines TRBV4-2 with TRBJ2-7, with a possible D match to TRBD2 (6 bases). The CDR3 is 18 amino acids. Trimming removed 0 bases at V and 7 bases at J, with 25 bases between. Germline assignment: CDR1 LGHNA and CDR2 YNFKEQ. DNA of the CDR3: TGTGCCAGCAGCCAAGATTCGGGAGCGGGTAACATAATGAGGGAGCAGTACTTC. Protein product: CASSQDSGAGNIMREQYF.

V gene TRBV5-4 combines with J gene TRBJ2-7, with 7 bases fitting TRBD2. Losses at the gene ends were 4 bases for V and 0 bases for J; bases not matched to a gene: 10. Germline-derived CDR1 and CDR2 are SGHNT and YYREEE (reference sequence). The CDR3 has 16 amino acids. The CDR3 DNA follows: TGTGCCAGCAGCACCCGGTACCGGGGGGACTCCTACGAGCAGTACTTC. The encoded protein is CASSTRYRGDSYEQYF.

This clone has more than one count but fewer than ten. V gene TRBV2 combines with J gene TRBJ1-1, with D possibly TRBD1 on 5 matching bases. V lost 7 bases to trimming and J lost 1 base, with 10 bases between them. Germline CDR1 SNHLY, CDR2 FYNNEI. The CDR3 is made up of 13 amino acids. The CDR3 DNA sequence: TGTGCCAGCATCGAAAGGGGGAACACTGAAGCTTTCTTT. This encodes CASIERGNTEAFF. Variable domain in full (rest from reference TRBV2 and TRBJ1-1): EPEVTQTPSHQVTQMGQEVILRCVPISNHLYFYWYRQILGQKVEFLVSFYNNEISEKSEIFDDQFSVERPDGSNFTLKIRSTKLEDSAMYFCASIERGNTEAFFGQGTRLTVV.

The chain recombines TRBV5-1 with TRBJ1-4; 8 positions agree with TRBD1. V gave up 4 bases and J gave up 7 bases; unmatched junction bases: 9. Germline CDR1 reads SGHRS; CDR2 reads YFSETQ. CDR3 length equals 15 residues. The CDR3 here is CASSPSQGAREKLFF. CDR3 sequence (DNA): TGCGCCAGCAGCCCGTCGCAGGGGGCACGTGAAAAACTGTTTTTT.